Following are 28 T cell receptor beta chains from one sample sequenced in a study of glioma-infiltrating T cells after dendritic cell vaccination. Time point described: after dendritic cell vaccination, including at tumor progression/relapse. Method: immunoSEQ multiplex PCR; TCRdb's copy keeps in-frame clones and lacks some. The sample has approximately 99,000 clones, around 80% seen once. Material: blood, obtained after dendritic cell vaccination. The receptors derive from a human donor with glioblastoma.

This rearrangement joins TRBV19 to TRBJ2-2, with D possibly matching TRBD2 (5 bases). This CDR3 is built from 16 residues. The V and J ends lost 5 bases and 3 bases respectively, with 16 bases between them. Germline assignment: CDR1 LNHDA and CDR2 SQIVND (reference sequence). Here the CDR3 reads CASSQRQAIYTGELFF. DNA of the CDR3: TGTGCCAGTAGTCAGCGGCAGGCCATTTACACCGGGGAGCTGTTTTTT.

This clone was seen just once. J is TRBJ2-7 and V is TRBV27; TRBD2 agrees at 9 bases. This CDR3 has 15 amino acids. Germline V gene data show CDR1 as MNHEY and CDR2 as SMNVEV (reference sequence). V gave up 6 bases and J gave up 2 bases; unmatched junction bases: 8. The CDR3 bases are TGTGCCAGCAGGTTAGCGGGAGACCCTCCCTACGAGCAGTACTTC. It specifies CASRLAGDPPYEQYF.

This clone was observed a handful of times. This chain links TRBV19 with TRBJ1-4, with 9 bases lining up with TRBD1. V shed 6 bases and J 7 bases; nucleotides not matched to a gene: 6. The V gene's germline CDR1 is LNHDA and CDR2 SQIVND (reference sequence). The CDR3 length is 14 residues. CDR3 residues: CASRTTGGGEKLFF. The CDR3 nucleotides read TGTGCCAGTAGAACAACAGGGGGCGGTGAAAAACTGTTTTTT.

The rearrangement links TRBV7-3 to TRBJ1-1; D possibly corresponds to TRBD1 (5 bases). V lost 2 bases and J 4 bases, leaving 11 bases between the germline ends. CDR1 SGHTA and CDR2 FQGTGA come from the germline V gene. CDR3 size: 14 residues. The CDR3 DNA sequence: TGTGCCAGCAGCTTATTTTCGGGGGGCACTGAAGCTTTCTTT. Its translation: CASSLFSGGTEAFF.

J is TRBJ2-1 and V is TRBV30; 10 bases fit TRBD2. The trim removed 4 bases at V and 6 bases at J, leaving 0 bases unmatched. The CDR3 is 12 residues long. Germline assignment: CDR1 GTSNPN and CDR2 SVGIG (reference sequence). DNA of the CDR3: TGTGCCTGGACTAGCGGGAGCAATGAGCAGTTCTTC. Translated: CAWTSGSNEQFF.

The rearrangement uses TRBV6-6 and TRBJ1-1; 11 nucleotides match TRBD1. This CDR3 comprises 14 residues. The germline gives CDR1 MNHNY, CDR2 SVGAGI (reference sequence). V was clipped by 6 bases and J by 3 bases; unmatched bases: 3. The CDR3 nucleotides read TGTGCCAGCAGCCTGGACAGGGGGCACACTGAAGCTTTCTTT. Translating it yields CASSLDRGHTEAFF.

The chain carries TRBV14 and TRBJ2-7, with 9 bases identical to TRBD1. The ends lost 5 bases at V and 4 bases at J; junction bases unmatched: 0. CDR3 length: 12 residues. Germline-derived CDR1 and CDR2 are SGHDN and FVKESK. For the CDR3, the DNA is TGTGCCAGCAGCGGGACAGGGTACGAGCAGTACTTC. As protein: CASSGTGYEQYF. The full variable domain, completed using reference TRBV14 and TRBJ2-7, is EAGVTQFPSHSVIEKGQTVTLRCDPISGHDNLYWYRRVMGKEIKFLLHFVKESKQDESGMPNNRFLAERTGGTYSTLKVQPAELEDSGVYFCASSGTGYEQYFGPGTRLTVT.

In this sample, this clone turned up once. The V call is TRBV27, the J call TRBJ1-2, with 8 bases matching TRBD1. Germline loops: CDR1 MNHEY, CDR2 SMNVEV (reference sequence). Germline trimming cut 8 bases from V and 6 bases from J; bases unmatched to any gene: 8. The CDR3 loop spans 13 amino acids. The chain's CDR3 is CASRGQGLNGYTF. The CDR3 nucleotides read TGTGCCAGCCGTGGACAGGGTTTGAATGGCTACACCTTC.

The V gene is TRBV2, the J gene TRBJ2-5; TRBD2 agrees at 12 bases. This CDR3 contains 16 residues. Per germline, CDR1 SNHLY and CDR2 FYNNEI. V lost 3 bases, J lost 5 bases, and 7 bases stayed unmatched. The CDR3 DNA sequence: TGTGCCAGCAGTGAGGTCCTAGCGGGGGGGCCGGAGACCCAGTACTTC. Translation gives CASSEVLAGGPETQYF.

This clone was counted a few times. This chain connects TRBV30 to TRBJ2-5, with 11 bases matching TRBD2. The V gene's germline CDR1 is GTSNPN and CDR2 SVGIG (reference sequence). The CDR3 has 14 residues. The J segment lost 4 bases and the V segment lost 0 bases, leaving 1 base of the junction unmatched. CDR3 protein: CAWSVGLAVETQYF. In DNA form, the CDR3 reads TGTGCCTGGAGTGTGGGACTAGCGGTAGAGACCCAGTACTTC.

This chain links TRBV2 with TRBJ1-4, with D perhaps matching TRBD1 (6 bases). Germline CDR1 reads SNHLY; CDR2 reads FYNNEI. The CDR3 has 14 amino acids. V dropped 5 bases and J dropped 5 bases, with 12 bases sitting between them. This chain's CDR3 is CASSRTVLNEKLFF. DNA of the CDR3: TGTGCCAGCAGTCGGACAGTTTTGAATGAAAAACTGTTTTTT.

The gene calls are TRBV4-1 and TRBJ1-1; 9 bases line up with TRBD1. The CDR3 spans 15 residues. V trimming: 1 base; J trimming: 5 bases; junction bases outside the gene matches: 5. CDR1 and CDR2 from the germline V gene are MGHRA and YSYEKL. The CDR3 nucleotides read TGCGCCAGCAGCCAAGGGGGACAGGGTGGAACTGAAGCTTTCTTT. Translation gives CASSQGGQGGTEAFF.

This clone was picked up a small number of times. The V gene is TRBV5-1, the J gene TRBJ2-1; D is unclear. This CDR3 has 15 amino acids. The V and J ends lost 0 bases and 1 base respectively, with 8 bases between them. CDR1 and CDR2 from the germline V gene are SGHRS and YFSETQ. CDR3 sequence (DNA): TGCGCCAGCAGCTTGGATCCACAGTCCTACAATGAGCAGTTCTTC. Protein: CASSLDPQSYNEQFF.

V and J are TRBV30 and TRBJ2-2; D may be TRBD2 (6 bases). CDR3 length: 14 amino acids. V shed 2 bases and J shed 4 bases, with 11 bases lying between them. The germline gives CDR1 GTSNPN, CDR2 SVGIG (reference sequence). CDR3 bases: TGTGCCTGGAGTTGGCGGGGAGCCACCGGGGAGCTGTTTTTT. Residues: CAWSWRGATGELFF.

This chain joins TRBV6-4 and TRBJ2-7; 8 bases agree with TRBD1. Per the germline V gene, CDR1 is MRHNA and CDR2 is SNTAGT. Trimming cost V 5 bases and J 3 bases; bases outside gene matches: 15. The CDR3 covers 17 residues. This CDR3 is CASSCPRQGTDCYEQYF. The CDR3 DNA is TGTGCCAGCAGTTGCCCGAGACAGGGGACAGACTGCTACGAGCAGTACTTC.

The chain carries TRBV7-2 and TRBJ1-2, with 7 positions matching TRBD1. The CDR3 consists of 15 residues. Trimming removed 4 bases from V and 7 bases from J; junction bases left unmatched: 12. Germline CDR1 reads SGHTA; CDR2 reads FQGNSA. CDR3 sequence: CASSSRNRQGSGYTF. The CDR3 DNA is TGTGCCAGCAGCTCCAGAAATAGACAGGGCAGTGGCTACACCTTC.

The V and J genes are TRBV30 and TRBJ1-2; no clear D gene. The CDR3 totals 14 residues. V was cut by 2 bases and J by 4 bases, with 14 bases left in between. Per the germline V gene, CDR1 is GTSNPN and CDR2 is SVGIG (reference sequence). DNA for the CDR3: TGTGCCTGGAGTTCCGGGATCCATTCCTATGGCTACACCTTC. This sequence encodes CAWSSGIHSYGYTF.

The chain uses TRBV30 and TRBJ1-6, with 7 bases fitting TRBD1. The germline V gene encodes CDR1 GTSNPN and CDR2 SVGIG (reference sequence). V trimming: 1 base; J trimming: 2 bases; junction bases outside the gene matches: 2. This CDR3 comprises 15 residues. DNA of the CDR3: TGTGCCTGGAGTGAGGGGGCAACCTATAATTCACCCCTCCACTTT. Protein: CAWSEGATYNSPLHF.

J is TRBJ2-1 and V is TRBV19, with 8 nucleotides matching TRBD2. This CDR3 has 15 residues. The V gene's germline CDR1 is LNHDA and CDR2 SQIVND (reference sequence). Trimming at V came to 1 base and at J to 6 bases, leaving 5 bases not matched to a gene. The DNA for the CDR3 is TGTGCCAGTAGTATAGCGGGAGGGAGAGGCAATGAGCAGTTCTTC. Translating gives CASSIAGGRGNEQFF.

This clone has more than one count but fewer than ten. This chain connects TRBV9 to TRBJ2-3, with 11 bases lining up with TRBD2. CDR3 size: 16 residues. Looked up from germline, CDR1 is SGDLS and CDR2 is YYNGEE. V gave up 3 bases and J gave up 2 bases; unmatched junction bases: 5. The CDR3 sequence is CASSALAGGTTDTQYF. For the CDR3, the DNA is TGTGCCAGCAGCGCCCTAGCGGGAGGAACCACAGATACGCAGTATTTT.

V and J are TRBV2 and TRBJ2-7; D is possibly TRBD2 (5 bases). Germline V CDR1 and CDR2: SNHLY, FYNNEI. The CDR3 loop spans 14 amino acids. The V end was cut by 4 bases, the J end by 2 bases, with 12 bases between. The CDR3 protein is CASSGLVGAYEQYF. For the CDR3, the DNA is TGTGCCAGCAGTGGCCTTGTCGGGGCCTACGAGCAGTACTTC. The full variable domain, with the rest looked up from reference TRBV2 and TRBJ2-7, is EPEVTQTPSHQVTQMGQEVILRCVPISNHLYFYWYRQILGQKVEFLVSFYNNEISEKSEIFDDQFSVERPDGSNFTLKIRSTKLEDSAMYFCASSGLVGAYEQYFGPGTRLTVT.

This chain connects TRBV27 to TRBJ2-1; weak D call: TRBD2 (5 bases). This CDR3 has 14 residues. The V end lost 6 bases, the J end lost 8 bases, and 17 bases lay between the germline ends. Germline CDR1 reads MNHEY; CDR2 reads SMNVEV (reference sequence). CDR3 coding DNA: TGTGCCAGCAGCCGGGGAACCCCCTGGGATGAGCAGTTCTTC. Translating it yields CASSRGTPWDEQFF.

The chain employs TRBV5-1 and TRBJ1-1; a possible D gene is TRBD1 (5 bases). Germline V gene lookup returns CDR1 SGHRS and CDR2 YFSETQ. CDR3 length: 14 amino acids. Trimming left V 4 bases short and J 6 bases short, with 16 bases between. DNA of the CDR3: TGCGCCAGCAGCGCCAGGGAACCGATGGCTGAAGCTTTCTTT. It codes for CASSAREPMAEAFF.

The chain carries TRBV7-2 and TRBJ2-7; 7 bases map to TRBD1. The junction had 5 bases not matched to a gene; V was cut back by 1 base and J by 5 bases. Germline CDR1 SGHTA, CDR2 FQGNSA. The CDR3 is made up of 14 amino acids. The CDR3 nucleotides are TGTGCCAGCAGCTTAGATCCAGGGGGAAACGAGCAGTACTTC. The encoded protein is CASSLDPGGNEQYF.

The CDR3 coding sequence is TGTGCCAGCCGGGACAGCGCTTATAGCAATCAGCCCCAGCATTTT. It specifies CASRDSAYSNQPQHF. The chain uses TRBV2 and TRBJ1-5; 7 positions agree with TRBD1. Germline CDR1 and CDR2: SNHLY and FYNNEI. After removal of 8 bases from V and 0 bases from J, the junction contained 7 bases not matched to a gene. CDR3 size: 15 residues.

This clone was recorded once. This chain joins TRBV7-6 and TRBJ2-7, with TRBD1 as a possible D gene (5 bases). This CDR3 is built from 12 residues. With 6 bases removed from V and 4 bases from J, the gap between germline ends came to 10 bases. Germline values: CDR1 SGHVS, CDR2 FNYEAQ. In DNA form, the CDR3 reads TGTGCCAGCAGTTCTCAGGGTTACGAGCAGTACTTC. It encodes CASSSQGYEQYF.

This chain links TRBV5-1 with TRBJ1-1; possibly TRBD1 for D (5 bases). The CDR3 has 14 residues. The V end lost 4 bases, the J end lost 4 bases, and 14 bases lay between the germline ends. Germline loops: CDR1 SGHRS, CDR2 YFSETQ. CDR3 loop: CASSTQGGGTEAFF. CDR3 in DNA: TGCGCCAGCAGCACTCAGGGTGGTGGCACTGAAGCTTTCTTT.

This clone was observed a single time. The rearrangement uses TRBV9 and TRBJ2-7; a possible D gene is TRBD1 (7 bases). This CDR3 has 14 amino acids. The germline CDR1 and CDR2 sequences are SGDLS and YYNGEE. Trimming stripped 0 bases from V and 3 bases from J, with 10 bases between. The CDR3 region has the DNA TGTGCCAGCAGCGTAGGACAGGGAGGCTACGAGCAGTACTTC. This codes for CASSVGQGGYEQYF.